Listed here are 25 T cell receptor beta chains from one sample, sequenced in a study of T cell responses to AZD1222 COVID-19 vaccine. Libraries were prepared by immunoSEQ multiplex PCR; TCRdb keeps only in-frame clonotypes and omits some of them. This sample has approximately 130,000 clones, with roughly 93% found just once. This specimen was peripheral blood, taken on day 0 of AZD1222 vaccination. The receptors were sampled from an adult in good health.

The J gene is TRBJ2-3, the V gene TRBV6-2 or TRBV6-3; D remains ambiguous. V gave up 0 bases and J gave up 7 bases, with 5 bases separating them. The CDR3 extends over 12 amino acids. Germline V gives CDR1 MNHEY, CDR2 SVGEGT. The CDR3 coding sequence is TGTGCCAGCAGTTACTCGGGGTATACGCAGTATTTT. It specifies CASSYSGYTQYF.

This chain links TRBV7-3 with TRBJ1-6; 8 bases are a match to TRBD1. Trimming removed 3 bases from V and 7 bases from J; junction bases left unmatched: 5. Germline V lookup: CDR1 SGHTA, CDR2 FQGTGA. The CDR3 is 15 amino acids. The CDR3 DNA reads as TGTGCCAGCAGCTTCTCAGGGGGCGTAAATTCACCCCTCCACTTT. Translating it yields CASSFSGGVNSPLHF.

The V call is TRBV18, the J call TRBJ1-4; D perhaps matches TRBD1 (5 bases). Germline loops: CDR1 KGHSH, CDR2 LQKENI. The length of the CDR3 is 15 residues. The ends were cut back, 9 bases at V and 3 bases at J, with 17 bases in the middle. The CDR3 loop is CASFQKVRANEKLFF. CDR3 coding DNA: TGTGCCAGTTTCCAGAAGGTCAGGGCTAATGAAAAACTGTTTTTT. Using reference TRBV18 and TRBJ1-4 for the parts outside the CDR3, the full variable domain is NAGVMQNPRHLVRRRGQEARLRCSPMKGHSHVYWYRQLPEEGLKFMVYLQKENIIDESGMPKERFSAEFPKEGPSILRIQQVVRGDSAAYFCASFQKVRANEKLFFGSGTQLSVL.

The V call is TRBV27, the J call TRBJ1-2; D call uncertain. The germline V and J ends were trimmed by 5 bases and 6 bases, with 25 bases remaining between them. The V gene's germline CDR1 is MNHEY and CDR2 SMNVEV (reference sequence). This CDR3 has 17 amino acids. CDR3 region: CASSTSPRGRDDNGYTF. In nucleotides, the CDR3 is TGTGCCAGCAGTACGAGCCCTCGGGGTAGGGATGATAATGGCTACACCTTC.

This chain links TRBV5-6 with TRBJ2-7; perhaps TRBD2 as D (6 bases). Between the trimmed V and J ends, which lost 4 bases and 1 base, there was a span of 9 bases. The CDR3 consists of 13 residues. The germline CDR1 and CDR2 sequences are SGHDT and YYEEEE. In DNA form, the CDR3 reads TGTGCCAGCAGCCTGACTAGTTCCTACGAGCAGTACTTC. This gives the protein CASSLTSSYEQYF.

The gene calls are TRBV28 and TRBJ1-5; a possible D gene is TRBD1 (6 bases). Germline V lookup: CDR1 MDHEN, CDR2 SYDVKM. Trimming removed 5 bases at V and 0 bases at J, with 14 bases between. There are 16 residues in the CDR3. CDR3 amino acids: CASSNDRSASNQPQHF. The CDR3 coding sequence is TGTGCCAGCAGTAATGACAGGTCGGCTAGCAATCAGCCCCAGCATTTT.

The chain couples TRBV28 to TRBJ2-7; 10 bases map to TRBD2. Germline CDR1 is MDHEN and CDR2 is SYDVKM. CDR3 length equals 16 residues. Trimming cost V 7 bases and J 3 bases; bases outside gene matches: 12. The CDR3 loop is CASIPAGSSGSYEQYF. The CDR3 nucleotides read TGTGCCAGCATCCCGGCCGGCTCTAGCGGGAGCTACGAGCAGTACTTC.

The V gene is TRBV3-1 (or the pseudogene TRBV3-2), the J gene TRBJ2-7; D remains ambiguous. Germline assignment: CDR1 LGHDT and CDR2 YNNKEL (reference sequence). The CDR3 covers 13 residues. V lost 8 bases to trimming and J lost 2 bases, with 13 bases between them. In DNA, the CDR3 is TGTGCCAGCTTTAGACGGACCCCCTACGAGCAGTACTTC. This encodes CASFRRTPYEQYF.

The J gene is TRBJ1-4, the V gene TRBV28, with D possibly being TRBD1 (6 bases). Trimming cost V 9 bases and J 3 bases, with 11 bases left between them. The germline V gene has CDR1 MDHEN and CDR2 SYDVKM. The CDR3 runs 13 residues. In DNA, the CDR3 is TGTGCCAGACAGGGAGGACCTAATGAAAAACTGTTTTTT. It translates to CARQGGPNEKLFF.

This clone was counted only a few times. The rearrangement uses TRBV27 and TRBJ2-3; D perhaps matches TRBD1 (6 bases). This CDR3 has 16 residues. Germline V gene lookup returns CDR1 MNHEY and CDR2 SMNVEV (reference sequence). V lost 8 bases to trimming and J lost 0 bases, with 18 bases between them. The CDR3 spells CASRRNRVSSTDTQYF. The CDR3 DNA follows: TGTGCCAGCCGAAGAAACAGGGTTTCTAGCACAGATACGCAGTATTTT.

This chain connects TRBV9 to TRBJ2-1; D tentatively reads TRBD1 or TRBD2 (5 bases each). Germline assignment: CDR1 SGDLS and CDR2 YYNGEE. The CDR3 consists of 17 residues. V was trimmed by 3 bases and J by 0 bases, leaving 16 bases between them. The CDR3 DNA sequence: TGTGCCAGCAGCGCCCGCAGAGGGGAAAGCTCCTACAATGAGCAGTTCTTC. This encodes CASSARRGESSYNEQFF.

The gene calls are TRBV19 and TRBJ1-4, with D uncertain. Trimming took off 4 bases at V and 8 bases at J, with 8 bases between the two ends. The CDR3 contains 12 residues. The germline gives CDR1 LNHDA, CDR2 SQIVND (reference sequence). CDR3 DNA: TGTGCCAGTAGTAATAGGGCAGAAAAACTGTTTTTT. Its protein product is CASSNRAEKLFF.

The J gene is TRBJ1-6, the V gene TRBV27; D not resolved. Between the trimmed V and J ends, which lost 6 bases and 3 bases, there was a span of 3 bases. The germline V gene has CDR1 MNHEY and CDR2 SMNVEV (reference sequence). The CDR3 extends over 12 amino acids. The CDR3 DNA reads TGTGCCAGCAGCTTCTATAATTCACCCCTCCACTTT. Translating gives CASSFYNSPLHF.

The rearrangement uses TRBV19 and TRBJ1-5; D uncertain. Trimming took off 0 bases at V and 6 bases at J, with 6 bases between the two ends. The CDR3 is made up of 13 amino acids. From germline, CDR1 is LNHDA and CDR2 SQIVND (reference sequence). CDR3: CASSIDSFQPQHF. The CDR3 region has the DNA TGTGCCAGTAGTATAGATTCGTTTCAGCCCCAGCATTTT.

The chain uses TRBV5-6 and TRBJ2-2; D unclear. The ends were cut back, 0 bases at V and 0 bases at J, with 15 bases in the middle. The CDR3 spans 18 residues. Germline assignment: CDR1 SGHDT and CDR2 YYEEEE. The CDR3 protein is CASSLGGIPIANTGELFF. The CDR3, as DNA: TGTGCCAGCAGCTTGGGTGGGATTCCTATTGCGAACACCGGGGAGCTGTTTTTT.

V usage is TRBV4-3 and J usage is TRBJ1-5; D not certain. Between the trimmed V and J ends, which lost 0 bases and 7 bases, there was a span of 13 bases. CDR3 length: 15 amino acids. Germline CDR1 is LGHNA and CDR2 is YSLEER. In DNA form, the CDR3 reads TGCGCCAGCAGCCAAGACCGCACGGGAAGCCAGCCCCAGCATTTT. Protein: CASSQDRTGSQPQHF.

J is TRBJ1-5 and V is TRBV15, with 7 bases identical to TRBD1. This CDR3 has 16 amino acids. V lost 5 bases to trimming and J lost 0 bases; unmatched junction nucleotides: 7. Germline V lookup: CDR1 LNHNV, CDR2 YYDKDF (reference sequence). In nucleotides, the CDR3 is TGTGCCACCAGCTCCAGGGGGACTTATAGCAATCAGCCCCAGCATTTT. Its protein product is CATSSRGTYSNQPQHF.

The chain recombines TRBV28 with TRBJ2-5; the match to TRBD1 covers 8 bases. The CDR3 is 14 amino acids. Per germline, CDR1 MDHEN and CDR2 SYDVKM. J lost 5 bases, V lost 5 bases, and 7 bases had no gene match. The CDR3 bases are TGTGCCAGCAGTCAGCCCAGGGGGCGTGAGACCCAGTACTTC. Translation: CASSQPRGRETQYF.

This rearrangement joins TRBV3-1 (or the pseudogene TRBV3-2) to TRBJ1-2; perhaps TRBD1 as D (6 bases). Trimming took 2 bases from V and 3 from J, leaving 19 bases between them. The CDR3 is made up of 17 amino acids. Germline V gives CDR1 LGHDT, CDR2 YNNKEL (reference sequence). The CDR3 sequence: CASSQKGGDTSHYGYTF. The DNA of the CDR3 is TGTGCCAGCAGCCAAAAAGGGGGGGACACAAGTCACTATGGCTACACCTTC.

This chain uses TRBV28 with TRBJ1-1; 9 bases align to TRBD1. Germline loops: CDR1 MDHEN, CDR2 SYDVKM. The CDR3 totals 15 residues. The V gene end was trimmed by 5 bases and the J gene end by 5 bases; junction bases not matched to a gene: 9. CDR3 sequence reads: CASSVPGQGWTEAFF. The CDR3 nucleotides are TGTGCCAGCAGTGTTCCGGGACAGGGATGGACTGAAGCTTTCTTT.

The chain has TRBV24-1 and TRBJ2-3, with 11 nucleotides matching TRBD2. Trimming cost V 3 bases and J 4 bases; bases outside gene matches: 5. The CDR3 length is 16 residues. CDR1 and CDR2 (germline): KGHDR, SFDVKD. As DNA, the CDR3 is TGTGCCACCAGTGATCAACTAGCGGGAGATTCAGATACGCAGTATTTT. Protein: CATSDQLAGDSDTQYF.

This rearrangement joins TRBV4-3 to TRBJ2-5, with TRBD2 matching 8 bases. Germline V gene lookup returns CDR1 LGHNA and CDR2 YSLEER. The CDR3 covers 15 residues. The V gene end was trimmed by 0 bases and the J gene end by 5 bases; junction bases not matched to a gene: 5. The CDR3 nucleotides read TGCGCCAGCAGCCAAGAAACAGCGGGAGCGGAGACCCAGTACTTC. Its translation is CASSQETAGAETQYF.

The rearrangement joins TRBV27 to TRBJ2-7, with 7 positions matching TRBD1. V lost 5 bases, J lost 2 bases, and 6 bases stayed unmatched. The CDR3 loop spans 14 amino acids. CDR1 is MNHEY, CDR2 SMNVEV, per germline (reference sequence). CDR3 sequence: CASSPDRRTYEQYF. The CDR3 DNA reads as TGTGCCAGCAGTCCGGACAGGAGGACCTACGAGCAGTACTTC.

CDR3 loop: CASSQDFRETGETQYF. The CDR3 region has the DNA TGCGCCAGCAGCCAAGATTTTCGGGAGACGGGAGAGACCCAGTACTTC. The chain links TRBV4-3 to TRBJ2-5; a possible D gene is TRBD2 (6 bases). Germline values: CDR1 LGHNA, CDR2 YSLEER. Trimming took off 0 bases at V and 4 bases at J, with 15 bases between the two ends. The CDR3 runs 16 residues.

The V call is TRBV28, the J call TRBJ1-1; D remains ambiguous. This CDR3 is built from 11 residues. V lost 10 bases, J lost 3 bases, and 9 bases lay in between. Germline V gives CDR1 MDHEN, CDR2 SYDVKM. In nucleotides, the CDR3 is TGTGCCACTGGGTGGGACACTGAAGCTTTCTTT. Translated, it gives CATGWDTEAFF.